Listed below are T cell receptor beta chains from one sample, sequenced in a study of blood T cell repertoires in COVID-19. Sequencing used immunoSEQ multiplex PCR; TCRdb keeps in-frame clones, though not all of them. The sample includes 220,000 or so clones, less than 90% of them seen just once. The specimen was PBMCs or T cells enriched from blood (not recorded which). The receptor source for this set is a woman aged 40 to 50 who had recovered from COVID-19. The CDR3 runs from the conserved cysteine through the conserved F or W. A D gene is named only where the DNA matches it firmly. Clone size is shown for a subset of rows, as once, few, many or a class of expanded clone.

size	V	J	D	DNA	CDR3
NA	TRBV3-1/TRBV3-2	TRBJ1-2	NA	TGTGCCAGCAGCCAATTAGGGGTCCAGAAGGGCTACACCTTC	CASSQLGVQKGYTF
NA	TRBV6-5	TRBJ2-7	NA	TGTGCCAGCAGTTCCCGGGGGGCCAGCTCCTACGAGCAGTACTTC	CASSSRGASSYEQYF
once	TRBV2	TRBJ1-1	TRBD1	TGTGCCAGCAGTCAACAGGGGGCCAGCACTGAAGCTTTCTTT	CASSQQGASTEAFF
NA	TRBV28	TRBJ1-2	NA	TGTGCCAGCAGTTTAGTCGCGGCAGGGGCCAACCTCTATGGCTACACCTTC	CASSLVAAGANLYGYTF
NA	TRBV5-6	TRBJ1-6	TRBD1	TGTGCCAGCAGCTTAGGGACAGGGAATTCACCCCTCCACTTT	CASSLGTGNSPLHF
NA	TRBV27	TRBJ1-5	NA	TGTGCCAGCAGGGGTTGGGCTGGCAATCAGCCCCAGCATTTT	CASRGWAGNQPQHF
NA	TRBV6-6	TRBJ2-3	NA	TGTGCCAGCAGTTACTCCAGCGGAACGAGCACAGATACGCAGTATTTT	CASSYSSGTSTDTQYF
once	TRBV12-3/TRBV12-4	TRBJ1-1	TRBD1	TGTGCCAGCAGTTTATCCGGACAGGCGGAAGCTTTCTTT	CASSLSGQAEAFF
NA	TRBV15	TRBJ2-5	NA	TGTGCCACCAGCAGTTCGGGGTCAGAGACCCAGTACTTC	CATSSSGSETQYF
once	TRBV21-1	TRBJ1-2	NA	TGTGCCAGCAGCTTTAATCGCTCAGGCTCTGGCTACACCTTC	CASSFNRSGSGYTF
NA	TRBV4-1	TRBJ2-1	TRBD1	TGCGCCAGCAGGGAGGGGGACAGGGAACAAAATGAGCAGTTCTTC	CASREGDREQNEQFF
NA	TRBV6-1	TRBJ2-7	NA	TGTGCCAGCAGTGAACCCGGGTACGAGCAGTACTTC	CASSEPGYEQYF
NA	TRBV28	TRBJ2-5	NA	TGTGCCAGCAGTTTATTCGGGACTGAGGGGACCCAGTACTTC	CASSLFGTEGTQYF
once	TRBV15	TRBJ2-3	NA	TGTGCCACCAGCGGAGACAGGGCTAGCGTTGCAGATACGCAGTATTTT	CATSGDRASVADTQYF
once	TRBV5-1	TRBJ1-2	TRBD1	TGCGCCAGCAGAGAGACAGGGGGCTATGGCTACACCTTC	CASRETGGYGYTF
NA	TRBV28	TRBJ2-5	NA	TGTGCCAGCAGTGCCGGGAGAAAAGAGACCCAGTACTTC	CASSAGRKETQYF
NA	TRBV6-4	TRBJ2-6	NA	TGTGCCAGCAGCCCCTCCGACAGGTCCTGGCCTGGGGCCAACGTCCTGACTTTC	CASSPSDRSWPGANVLTF
NA	TRBV5-1	TRBJ2-5	TRBD2	TGCGCCAGCAGCTTGGGGACTAGCACGTACCAAGAGACCCAGTACTTC	CASSLGTSTYQETQYF
NA	TRBV18	TRBJ1-4	NA	TGTGCCAGCTCACAGGGGGACAATGAAAAACTGTTTTTT	CASSQGDNEKLFF
few	TRBV6-5	TRBJ1-4	NA	TGTGCCAGCAGTTACGGAGGGCTGTTTGGTGAAAAACTGTTTTTT	CASSYGGLFGEKLFF
NA	TRBV7-9	TRBJ2-7	TRBD2	TGTGCCAGCAGCCCCGAGACTAGCCTACTCCACGAGCAGTACTTC	CASSPETSLLHEQYF
NA	TRBV18	TRBJ2-3	NA	TGTGCCAGCTCACCGCCTCTTGGAGCGGAGAGCACAGATACGCAGTATTTT	CASSPPLGAESTDTQYF
once	TRBV28	TRBJ2-2	TRBD2	TGTGCCTCAAGGACTAGCGCCGGGGAGCTGTTTTTT	CASRTSAGELFF
NA	TRBV5-8	TRBJ1-4	TRBD1	TGTGCCAGCAGATGGACAGGGATGGCTAATGAAAAACTGTTTTTT	CASRWTGMANEKLFF
NA	TRBV7-2	TRBJ2-1	TRBD2	TGTGCCAGCAGCTTAACTAGCGGGCGGGTGAAGCAGTTCTTC	CASSLTSGRVKQFF
NA	TRBV18	TRBJ2-5	NA	TGTGCCAGCTCTGTGAGGGAAGAGACCCAGTACTTC	CASSVREETQYF
NA	TRBV7-9	TRBJ2-7	TRBD2	TGTGCCAGCAGCTTAGGGACTAGCGGGAGGATACCTCTGGGGGAGCAGTACTTC	CASSLGTSGRIPLGEQYF
NA	TRBV10-2	TRBJ2-5	NA	TGCGCCAGCAGTGATGCCCGGCCCAGCATAACGAGGGAGACCCAGTACTTC	CASSDARPSITRETQYF
NA	TRBV20-1	TRBJ2-1	NA	TGCAGTGCTCGTGAGCGCTACAATGAGCAGTTCTTC	CSARERYNEQFF
NA	TRBV19	TRBJ1-1	NA	TGTGCCAGTACCTCGGGTGAAGGAGGTGGAGCTTTCTTT	CASTSGEGGGAFF
NA	TRBV3-1/TRBV3-2	TRBJ2-2	NA	TGTGCCAGCAGCGAGGGTATCATGGGGAACACCGGGGAGCTGTTTTTT	CASSEGIMGNTGELFF
NA	TRBV5-1	TRBJ2-3	TRBD2	TGCGCCAGCAGCTTGACTAGCGGGACGCAGTATTTT	CASSLTSGTQYF
once	TRBV7-8	TRBJ2-2	TRBD2	TGTGCCAGCAGCCGGAGCGGGAATAGGGAGCTGTTTTTT	CASSRSGNRELFF
NA	TRBV30	TRBJ1-2	TRBD1	TGTGCCTGGAGTGTACCCGCAGGGGGCCTTAACTATGGCTACACCTTC	CAWSVPAGGLNYGYTF
NA	TRBV6-2/TRBV6-3	TRBJ2-1	NA	TGTGCCAGCAGTCCACGGGGAGCGGAAGGAAACAATGAGCAGTTCTTC	CASSPRGAEGNNEQFF
NA	TRBV25-1	TRBJ1-1	TRBD1	TGTGCCAGCAGTGAATGGGACAGGATGAACACTGAAGCTTTCTTT	CASSEWDRMNTEAFF
NA	TRBV3-1/TRBV3-2	TRBJ2-7	TRBD1	TGTGCCAGCAGCCTCGGACAGGACTACGAGCAGTACTTC	CASSLGQDYEQYF
NA	TRBV27	TRBJ1-2	NA	TGTGCCAGCAGTCGGGCGGGGTCCACTAACTATGGCTACACCTTC	CASSRAGSTNYGYTF
NA	TRBV27	TRBJ1-1	NA	TGTGCCAGCAGTTATATGTTGAACACTGAAGCTTTCTTT	CASSYMLNTEAFF
NA	TRBV10-2	TRBJ1-5	NA	TGCGCCAGCAGTAAACAGGGAACGTTTGGCAATCAGCCCCAGCATTTT	CASSKQGTFGNQPQHF
NA	TRBV27	TRBJ1-5	NA	TGTGCCAGCAGTTTTGGGCCTCTCAATCAGCCCCAGCATTTT	CASSFGPLNQPQHF
NA	TRBV5-6	TRBJ1-2	NA	TGTGCCAGCAGCTTGCGCTATCTGTACTATGGCTACACCTTC	CASSLRYLYYGYTF
NA	TRBV12-5	TRBJ2-3	TRBD2	TGTGCTAGTGGTTCCCCTCGGACTAGCGCCAACACAGATACGCAGTATTTT	CASGSPRTSANTDTQYF
NA	TRBV11-3	TRBJ1-2	NA	TGTGCCAGCAGCTTAGACAGGGACTATGGCTACACCTTC	CASSLDRDYGYTF
NA	TRBV3-1/TRBV3-2	TRBJ1-2	TRBD1	TGTGCCAGCGGGACAGGGCGGGGTGGCTACACCTTC	CASGTGRGGYTF
NA	TRBV30	TRBJ1-6	TRBD1	TGTGCCTGGAGCAGGGGGTATAATTCACCCCTCCACTTT	CAWSRGYNSPLHF
NA	TRBV5-4	TRBJ1-2	TRBD1	TGTGCCAGCAGCTTGCGGAGACAGGGGGGCTATGGCTACACCTTC	CASSLRRQGGYGYTF
NA	TRBV4-3	TRBJ2-1	TRBD1	TGCGCCAGCAGCCACGCGGGACAGGGGTACAATGAGCAGTTCTTC	CASSHAGQGYNEQFF
once	TRBV28	TRBJ2-5	TRBD1	TGTGCCAGCAGGCTAGGGGGCGGTGAGACCCAGTACTTC	CASRLGGGETQYF